These T cell receptor beta chains were read from a single sample in a study of shared clonotypes between healthy human individuals. Measured with immunoSEQ multiplex PCR; TCRdb has only the in-frame clones, and not every one. This table holds millions of clones, over 85% found once. Material for sequencing was naive CD4+ T cells from PBMCs. Every receptor here comes from a man aged 18 to 30 in good health. Some clones in this sample may be carry-over from other donors' samples. Both conserved end residues are part of each CDR3. The D gene is left open where the match is weak. Rows may omit the clone size; those that give it use once, few, many or a size class.

>NA|NA|TRBV7-2|TRBJ2-1
TGTGCCAGCAGCTTATCTTCCTCCTCCTACAATGAGCAGTTCTTC
CASSLSSSSYNEQFF
>NA|NA|TRBV6-5|TRBJ2-7
TGTGCCAGCAGGTCGCTCTACGAGCAGTACTTC
CASRSLYEQYF
>NA|NA|TRBV6-5|TRBJ1-2
TGTGCCAGCAGCCTGAAGGGGGGCTATGGCTACACCTTC
CASSLKGGYGYTF
>NA|TRBD2|TRBV5-1|TRBJ2-2
TGCGCCAGCAGCCCTCTAGCGGGGGCGAACACCGGGGAGCTGTTTTTT
CASSPLAGANTGELFF
>NA|NA|TRBV5-1|TRBJ2-2
TGCGCCAGCAGCTCGTTCGGGGACACGAACACCGGGGAGCTGTTTTTT
CASSSFGDTNTGELFF
>few|NA|TRBV11-2|TRBJ2-2
TGTGCCAGCAGTCCGGGACCGAACACCGGGGAGCTGTTTTTT
CASSPGPNTGELFF
>NA|NA|TRBV28|TRBJ1-2
TGTGCCAGCAGTTCACCATCGGGGGCGTCCTATGGCTACACCTTC
CASSSPSGASYGYTF
>NA|TRBD1|TRBV10-3|TRBJ2-6
TGTGCCATCAGAAAACAGGGGACTGGGGCCAACGTCCTGACTTTC
CAIRKQGTGANVLTF
>few|TRBD1|TRBV18|TRBJ2-7
TGTGCCAGCTCACCTAGACAGGGGGCTTCGTACGAGCAGTACTTC
CASSPRQGASYEQYF
>few|TRBD1|TRBV5-1|TRBJ1-5
TGCGCCAGCAGCTTGGGACAGGGGTCTCAGCCCCAGCATTTT
CASSLGQGSQPQHF
>NA|NA|TRBV5-1|TRBJ2-3
TGCGCCAGCAGCTTGGACAGCCCTAGCACAGATACGCAGTATTTT
CASSLDSPSTDTQYF
>NA|NA|TRBV9|TRBJ2-7
TGTGCCAGCAGCGTAGGTCAACGGGTCCCCTACGAGCAGTACTTC
CASSVGQRVPYEQYF
>NA|TRBD2|TRBV18|TRBJ2-1
TGTGCCAGCTCACCCGGACTAGCCGACAATGAGCAGTTCTTC
CASSPGLADNEQFF
>NA|NA|TRBV5-1|TRBJ2-2
TGCGCCAGCAGGCAGGGCTCCGGGGAGCTGTTTTTT
CASRQGSGELFF
>NA|NA|TRBV6-5|TRBJ1-1
TGTGCCAGCAGTTCGGGGGGTGTAGGGAACACTGAAGCTTTCTTT
CASSSGGVGNTEAFF
>NA|NA|TRBV7-3|TRBJ2-2
TGTGCCAGCAGCACCGGGGGCACCTACACCGGGGAGCTGTTTTTT
CASSTGGTYTGELFF
>NA|NA|TRBV7-2|TRBJ2-7
TGTGCCAGCAGCTCGAACAGGGCCTCCTACGAGCAGTACTTC
CASSSNRASYEQYF
>NA|TRBD1|TRBV18|TRBJ1-1
TGTGCCAGCTCACCTAACAGGGGGCCCCTTTCGGTAGGTGAAGCTTTCTTT
CASSPNRGPLSVGEAFF
>NA|NA|TRBV4-3|TRBJ2-7
TGCGCCAGCAGCCAACTTTCCTTTCTCTACGAGCAGTACTTC
CASSQLSFLYEQYF
>NA|NA|TRBV5-1|TRBJ2-4
TGCGCCAGCAGCCCGGGCTCCGGAGACAAAAACATTCAGTACTTC
CASSPGSGDKNIQYF
>NA|TRBD1|TRBV18|TRBJ1-1
TGTGCCAGCTCACCACGCTTTTCGGACAGGAGCACTGAAGCTTTCTTT
CASSPRFSDRSTEAFF
>NA|NA|TRBV15|TRBJ1-1
TGTGCCACCAGCAGGCGGAGTCCCACTGAAGCTTTCTTT
CATSRRSPTEAFF
>NA|NA|TRBV20-1|TRBJ1-4
TGCAGTGCTCAGGGAGAAAAACTGTTTTTT
CSAQGEKLFF
>NA|TRBD1|TRBV29-1|TRBJ2-2
TGCAGCGTTGCTTACAGGGGACCGAACACCGGGGAGCTGTTTTTT
CSVAYRGPNTGELFF